This TCR beta chain originates from a study of cytomegalovirus exposure and HLA in healthy donors. On the study more broadly: The 110 or so validation repertoires were produced on the same platform as the approximately 670 repertoires of the first cohort. This was reported in a later analysis. Regarding the study as a whole: 150 to 200 TCR beta chains were listed as cytomegalovirus-associated. The dataset shows that most TCR sequences were rare, while some public TCRs occurred in many donors.

The CDR3 contains 13 residues. V shed 5 bases, J shed 3 bases, and the junction held 4 bases outside the gene matches. Per the germline V gene, CDR1 is SGHAT and CDR2 is FQNNGV. A note on this clone: Its antigen remains unidentified.

Clones were read by immunoSEQ multiplex PCR, and TCRdb kept only the in-frame ones, dropping some. In the table there are about 150,000 clones, about 94% of which are singletons. The sample comprised PBMCs. The chain employs TRBV11-2 and TRBJ2-7; 7 positions agree with TRBD1. The origin of this receptor is a man aged 18 to 29 in good health and CMV-seropositive. The CDR3 region has the DNA TGTGCCAGCAGCCTCGACAGGGTCTACGAGCAGTACTTC. Its translation: CASSLDRVYEQYF.